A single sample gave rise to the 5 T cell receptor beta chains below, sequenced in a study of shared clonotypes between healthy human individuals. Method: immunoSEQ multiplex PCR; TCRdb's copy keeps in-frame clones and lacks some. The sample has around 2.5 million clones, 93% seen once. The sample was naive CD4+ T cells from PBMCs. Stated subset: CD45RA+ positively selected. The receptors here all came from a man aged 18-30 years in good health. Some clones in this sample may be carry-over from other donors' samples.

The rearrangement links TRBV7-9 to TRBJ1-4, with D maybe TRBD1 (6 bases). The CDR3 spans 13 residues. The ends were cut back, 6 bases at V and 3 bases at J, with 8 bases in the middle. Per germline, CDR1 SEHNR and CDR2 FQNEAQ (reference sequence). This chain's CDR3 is CASRGGANEKLFF. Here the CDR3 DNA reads TGTGCCAGCAGGGGGGGCGCTAATGAAAAACTGTTTTTT.

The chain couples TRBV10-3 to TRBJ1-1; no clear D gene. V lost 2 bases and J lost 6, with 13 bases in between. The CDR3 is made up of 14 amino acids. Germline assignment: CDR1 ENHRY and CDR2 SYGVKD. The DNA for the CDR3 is TGTGCCATCAGTGAGGTGGACCAATCGGCTGAAGCTTTCTTT. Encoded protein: CAISEVDQSAEAFF.

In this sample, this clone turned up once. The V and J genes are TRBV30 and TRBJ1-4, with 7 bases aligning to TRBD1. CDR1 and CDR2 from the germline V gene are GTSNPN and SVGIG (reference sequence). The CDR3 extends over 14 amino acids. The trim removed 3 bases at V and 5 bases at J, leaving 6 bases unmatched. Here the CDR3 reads CAWSGDRKNEKLFF. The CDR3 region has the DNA TGTGCCTGGAGCGGGGACAGAAAGAATGAAAAACTGTTTTTT.

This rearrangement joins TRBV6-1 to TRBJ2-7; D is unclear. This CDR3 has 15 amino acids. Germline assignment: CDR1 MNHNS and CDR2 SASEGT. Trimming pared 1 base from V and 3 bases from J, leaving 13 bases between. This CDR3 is CASSEGGSLLYEQYF. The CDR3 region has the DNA TGTGCCAGCAGTGAAGGTGGGTCTCTCCTCTACGAGCAGTACTTC.

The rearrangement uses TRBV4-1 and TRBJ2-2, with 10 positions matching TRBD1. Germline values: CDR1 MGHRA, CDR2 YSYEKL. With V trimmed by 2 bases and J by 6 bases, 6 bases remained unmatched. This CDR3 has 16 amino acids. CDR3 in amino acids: CASSQPGQGRAGELFF. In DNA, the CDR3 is TGCGCCAGCAGCCAACCGGGACAGGGGAGGGCCGGGGAGCTGTTTTTT.